This T cell receptor beta chain was found in a study of identical twins. In its sample, this clonotype was seen a few times. Its specificity is unknown. TCRdb reprocessed the 5' RACE reads with MiXCR, giving one entry per CDR3 protein. The sample has 450,000 or so distinct CDR3 sequences; approximately 15% are singletons. Study-level results: Out-of-frame alpha sequences shared by twins were enriched for low generation probability. There was more out-of-frame TCR alpha sharing in monozygotic twins than models estimated.

Healthy Caucasian individuals made up all the donors. These same records also appear under a second study, on yellow fever vaccine responses in identical twins. Per that paper: Twins' vaccine T cell response reportedly seemed partly convergent, partly personalized.

Sequencing was carried out using CD4+ T cells sorted from blood. This clonotype was sampled from a woman under 30 in good health.

The CDR3 nucleotides are TGTGCCAGCAGCTTACCGCGACAGGGAGGAGATGGCTACACCTTC. This codes for CASSLPRQGGDGYTF. V is TRBV6-2 or TRBV6-3 and J is TRBJ1-2, with TRBD1 identical over 7 bases. J lost 6 bases, V lost 6 bases, and 13 bases had no gene match. CDR3 length equals 15 residues. Germline V gene sequence: CDR1 MNHEY, CDR2 SVGEGT.